The sequence of this T cell receptor (beta chain) was determined in a study of cytomegalovirus exposure and HLA in healthy donors (dated by TCRdb to 2016 to 2017). General notes on the study: An earlier analysis of some 550 of the donors reported roughly 300 Gb of sequence data and around 110 million unique TCR beta sequences from around 200 million T cells. Around 320 gigabases of sequencing data and tens of millions of unique TCR sequences were included in an early release covering several hundred HLA-typed donors. Among the approximately 400 genotyped donors, 75% to 90% belonged to the genetic ancestry cluster associated with self-reported Caucasian donors. The study was designed to test whether signatures of past pathogen exposure could be identified by cataloging public T cell receptors. The study used immunosequencing to profile the T cell repertoires of more than 650 subjects and linked those repertoires to cytomegalovirus serostatus. A separate validation cohort of approximately 120 different subjects was used in addition to the roughly 640-subject first cohort. High-throughput TCR immunosequencing, statistical association of individual TCRs with disease status, and machine learning were combined to predict cytomegalovirus infection status. To study patterns of TCR occurrence, a later analysis re-analyzed previously published TCR beta repertoires from 650 to 750 donors and added high-resolution HLA genotyping. Rather than drawing on any new phenotypic data, the later analysis identified candidate immune exposures from TCR beta sequences and the way those sequences occurred across donors. In an earlier analysis of 587 of the donors, high-throughput TCR beta sequencing was used to judge whether each TCR beta V gene segment behaved as functional or pseudogenic. Alongside the repertoire data, information on donor age, sex, ethnicity and CMV serostatus was compiled. In a later genetic analysis, genome-wide SNP genotypes for about three fifths of the 666 donors were used, and that subset was treated as a discovery cohort. Every repertoire in the discovery cohort had been generated on one and the same sequencing platform. HLA typing covered class I and class II loci at four-digit resolution. Typing coverage differed by locus: A, B, C, DRB1 and DQB1 were typed in roughly 629-630 donors, DQA1 in around 500, DPA1 in 600 to 610, and DPB1 in roughly 470. Because of strong linkage in the cohort, roughly five DR-DQ haplotypes were treated as single units for association and clustering. Across 300 to 400 genotyped donors of the cohort, an average of 235,054 unique TCR beta nucleotide sequences per donor were sequenced, and 15% to 20% of those sequences were non-productive. What the study reported, not specific to this receptor: HLA typing was unavailable for some donors at each locus, so association tests used only the typed subset. When HLA alleles, especially DR and DQ, strongly co-occurred, attributing TCR associations to individual alleles was difficult. CMV serostatus was the only immune exposure information available for the cohort. The classifier was reported to diagnose cytomegalovirus status with high specificity and sensitivity in both the original and validation cohorts. Specific HLA alleles were associated with 16,951 TCR beta sequences at a false discovery rate of 0.05 in a later analysis. V-gene and J-gene trimming of TCR beta chains was associated with a missense DCLRE1C variant in a later genetic analysis, and the association was replicated in an independent cohort. Correlated functional status among segregating V segments might be attributable to linkage disequilibrium, but an unknown experimental factor could not be ruled out. A cluster of highly shared sequence variants was judged likely to represent a technical artifact of the sequencing pipeline. Most TCR sequences were observed very rarely across donors, whereas some public TCRs were present in many individuals. Sequencing depth was assumed to be roughly uniform across donors in the presence/absence analyses, though that assumption may not hold. Only TCR beta chains were sequenced in this cohort, and the absence of alpha or paired-chain data limited detectable features. In a later analysis, HLA-associated TCR beta chains showed more clonal expansion and lower generation probabilities than non-associated chains that were equally common. A further reported finding was that TCR beta sequences accurately predicted the HLA-A and HLA-B alleles for most subjects in the first cohort. Some IMGT-functional V segments, including TRBV6-2 and TRBV6-3, could not be distinguished by the 87-base-pair reads and were therefore excluded. A total of fewer than 200 TCR beta chains were listed by the study as associated with cytomegalovirus. It was suggested by the authors that the approach could potentially be generalized to other disease states and immunological phenotypes. A later analysis found that TCR association rates varied across HLA loci, with DRB1 alleles showing the most associated TCRs and HLA-C alleles the fewest. Over 15 rarely observed V segments, including chromosome 9 orphons, were excluded from the earlier analysis of a few hundred of the donors because counts were too low. Most CMV-associated TCR beta chains appeared to be HLA-restricted in a later analysis, and the HLA associations seemed to be driven largely by CMV exposure. Compared with the 666-donor mean, donors in an Asian-associated ancestry cluster had fewer N-insertions in productive TCRs, according to a later genetic analysis. In an earlier analysis of fewer than 700 of the donors, most TCR beta V segments appeared in productive rearrangements about 90% or about 30% of the time, broadly matching IMGT annotations. A few of the identified cytomegalovirus-associated TCR beta chains were confirmed in vitro to be specific for cytomegalovirus antigens. A later analysis reported that several top co-occurrence clusters appeared linked to parvovirus B19, influenza, CMV and Epstein-Barr virus.

Counted from cysteine to phenylalanine, this CDR3 has 19 amino acids. Only CDR3 DNA is held: 57 bases, read in frame from base 1. The germline V gene supplies CDR1 SGHTA and CDR2 FQGTGA. V lost 0 bases and J lost 6 bases, and the count of bases not matched to a germline gene is 14. In total, over 600 healthy bone marrow donors made up the cohort. Cohort members were all nominally healthy when sampled, although unrecorded immune exposures were likely present. The donor tested CMV seropositive, placing the donor among the approximately 310 seropositive members of the cohort. Each donor provided a peripheral blood sample, and peripheral blood mononuclear cells were used for TCR beta sequencing. Genomic DNA was extracted from the blood cell samples with the Qiagen DNeasy Blood Extraction Kit. Worth noting for this clone: Its specific antigen is unknown.

Libraries came from the immunoSEQ multiplex PCR assay. A mixture of 60 forward primers for TCR Vbeta segments and 13 reverse primers for TCR Jbeta segments was used in the multiplex PCR. Amplification of the CDR3 region of rearranged TCR beta genes was performed with a multiplex PCR assay on genomic DNA. Amplified TCR beta libraries were sequenced as 87-base-pair reads on the Illumina HiSeq System. In the paper's pipeline: In a later analysis, tens of millions of unique TCR beta chains were counted across the approximately 670 repertoires, and roughly 11 million of these chains were shared by at least two donors. Raw reads were error-corrected and collapsed into unique sequences by a nearest-neighbor algorithm in which closely related sequences were merged to remove PCR and sequencing errors. V, D and J gene segments were assigned by aligning CDR3 sequences to IMGT reference sequences. For a sequence to be retained, a match of at least six nucleotides was required to both a V gene segment and a J gene segment. Rearrangements were called productive when the CDR3 lacked stop codons and stayed in frame with V and J; all others were non-productive. CDR3 was defined by IMGT convention, running from the second conserved V-encoded cysteine to the conserved J-encoded phenylalanine. Sequences without an unambiguous match to a single V gene segment were excluded from the earlier analysis of almost 600 of the donors. In an earlier analysis of around 600 of the donors, V segments were called functional above 56.7% productive rearrangements and were called segregating when the between-donor standard deviation exceeded 5%. A statistical classification framework was built for diagnosing cytomegalovirus status from the catalog of TCR beta chain sequences. A later analysis assigned V and J genes by comparing TCR nucleotide sequences with IMGT/GENE-DB human TR gene sequences. A later analysis assigned CDR3 sequences and most-parsimonious VDJ recombination scenarios with the TCRdist pipeline. In a later analysis, each TCR beta chain was defined by its CDR3 amino acid sequence together with its V-gene family, and reads without a unique V-gene family were excluded. A later analysis removed several hundred highly shared, low-generation-probability nucleotide sequences to deal with suspected cross-contamination and a sequencing artifact. In a later analysis, a clonal expansion index was calculated for each public chain from normalized within-repertoire ranks of inferred template counts. A later analysis computed generation probabilities with a VDJ recombination model fitted to out-of-frame rearrangements, and checked the results against IGoR. A later analysis scored TCR-TCR, TCR-HLA and TCR-CMV co-occurrence with hypergeometric tests, applying a repertoire-size bias correction to TCR pairs. In a later analysis, false discovery rates were estimated by permuting HLA or CMV assignments 20 times. A later analysis grouped co-occurring TCRs with DBSCAN, adding TCRdist sequence similarity when clustering within HLA-allele-positive subsets. For co-occurrence clustering, repertoires with fewer than 30,000 or more than 120,000 public chains were excluded, along with 5 or 6 repertoires with anomalous nucleotide sharing. TCRdb limited this immuneACCESS table to in-frame rearrangements with V and J called. A share of clones is missing; checked studies link under half to unresolved V genes, and the rest is unexplained. For V, J and clone size, that table is used; D and trimming come from the DNA. The sample has roughly 40,000 clones on record. The ten largest clonotypes hold 8.9% of the sample.

The rearranged chain carries TRBV7-3 and TRBJ2-2, with 9 bases matching TRBD2. The sequenced material came from PBMCs. The source is a man in his forties in good health and CMV-seropositive. The sequenced DNA: TGTGCCAGCAGCTTAACTTTGGGTAGCGGGAGATCACTCTCCGGGGAGCTGTTTTTT. The resulting protein is CASSLTLGSGRSLSGELFF.